One sample yielded the 29 T cell receptor beta chains listed below, sequenced in a study of T cell responses to AZD1222 COVID-19 vaccine (dated by TCRdb to the early 2020s). The label giving this sample's time point can be read as: about 28 days (+/-7) after the second vaccine dose. Libraries were prepared through the immunoSEQ multiplex PCR assay. What TCRdb holds here is the immuneACCESS table cut down to in-frame rearrangements. Part of the clones is not present; checked against another copy, under half of the missing clones reflect an unresolved V gene, and the others are unexplained. The sample includes tens of thousands of clones, with 70% to 90% observed a single time. The ten largest clonotypes hold approximately 10% of the sample. Sample: peripheral blood, taken 28 days after the second AZD1222 dose. These receptors all stem from an adult who received the AZD1222 COVID-19 vaccine.

The V and J genes are TRBV3-1 (or the pseudogene TRBV3-2) and TRBJ1-5; D is uncertain. Trimming stripped 3 bases from V and 0 bases from J, with 6 bases between. The CDR3 length is 14 residues. CDR1 LGHDT and CDR2 YNNKEL come from the germline V gene (reference sequence). The CDR3: CASSHRDSNQPQHF. CDR3 bases: TGTGCCAGCAGCCATAGGGATAGCAATCAGCCCCAGCATTTT.

This rearrangement joins TRBV6-2 or TRBV6-3 to TRBJ1-5, with D uncertain. V was shortened by 2 bases and J by 11 bases, with 22 bases between the two germline ends. The CDR3 loop spans 16 amino acids. Germline loops: CDR1 MNHEY, CDR2 SVGEGT. The CDR3 here is CASSYISGRSDMAQHF. The CDR3 nucleotides read TGTGCCAGCAGTTACATAAGTGGTCGGAGCGACATGGCCCAGCATTTT.

V and J are TRBV6-5 and TRBJ2-7, with 9 positions matching TRBD1. The germline CDR1 and CDR2 sequences are MNHEY and SVGAGI. The V segment lost 6 bases and the J segment 0 bases; nucleotides outside the gene matches: 6. The CDR3 length is 15 residues. The CDR3 DNA reads as TGTGCCAGCAGGGCCGGGACAGGGAGCTCCTACGAGCAGTACTTC. This codes for CASRAGTGSSYEQYF.

The gene calls are TRBV19 and TRBJ1-1; no reliable D call. The CDR3 runs to 14 residues. Per germline, CDR1 LNHDA and CDR2 SQIVND (reference sequence). V was pared by 4 bases and J by 4 bases, with 13 bases between. The DNA for the CDR3 is TGTGCCAGTAGTAGAACAGCGGGAAGCACTGAAGCTTTCTTT. Protein: CASSRTAGSTEAFF.

This sequence joins TRBV7-2 and TRBJ2-7; 7 bases are shared with TRBD1. V dropped 1 base and J dropped 2; count of bases not matched to a gene: 11. Germline CDR1 and CDR2: SGHTA and FQGNSA. The CDR3 sequence is 17 residues long. The chain's CDR3 is CASSLVFFGQEAYEQYF. The CDR3 DNA follows: TGTGCCAGCAGCTTAGTCTTTTTCGGACAGGAGGCCTACGAGCAGTACTTC.

This clone was seen a single time. This sequence joins TRBV6-5 and TRBJ2-1; 8 nucleotides line up with TRBD2. The CDR3 has 15 amino acids. Trimming cost V 7 bases and J 6 bases; bases outside gene matches: 11. Germline V gives CDR1 MNHEY, CDR2 SVGAGI. The CDR3 loop reads CASIPPGLGSNEQFF. CDR3 coding DNA: TGTGCCAGCATCCCTCCGGGACTAGGGAGCAATGAGCAGTTCTTC.

The rearrangement links TRBV5-8 to TRBJ2-2, with TRBD2 matching over 9 bases. CDR1 is SGHTS and CDR2 is YDEGEE in the germline V gene. This CDR3 is built from 18 residues. J was trimmed by 1 base and V by 1 base; bases with no gene match: 8. The CDR3 here is CASSLLGSGGMNTGELFF. CDR3 sequence (DNA): TGTGCCAGCAGCTTGTTAGGTAGCGGGGGCATGAACACCGGGGAGCTGTTTTTT.

The chain uses TRBV27 and TRBJ2-3; D is perhaps TRBD1 (6 bases). This CDR3 is 15 amino acids long. The V end was cut by 4 bases, the J end by 0 bases, with 11 bases between. In germline, CDR1 is MNHEY, CDR2 SMNVEV (reference sequence). Here the CDR3 reads CASSWGQRSTDTQYF. CDR3 DNA sequence: TGTGCCAGCAGTTGGGGGCAGCGTAGCACAGATACGCAGTATTTT.

V usage is TRBV2 and J usage is TRBJ2-7; TRBD2 aligns across 7 bases. Germline assignment: CDR1 SNHLY and CDR2 FYNNEI. The CDR3 has 14 residues. Unmatched junction bases numbered 3, after V lost 4 bases and J lost 0 bases. The CDR3 bases are TGTGCCAGCAGTGGGAGCGGGACCTCCTACGAGCAGTACTTC. It yields the protein CASSGSGTSYEQYF. Supplemented by reference TRBV2 and TRBJ2-7, the full variable domain reads EPEVTQTPSHQVTQMGQEVILRCVPISNHLYFYWYRQILGQKVEFLVSFYNNEISEKSEIFDDQFSVERPDGSNFTLKIRSTKLEDSAMYFCASSGSGTSYEQYFGPGTRLTVT.

The genes are TRBV7-2 and TRBJ2-7; 7 bases align to TRBD1. Losses at the gene ends were 5 bases for V and 4 bases for J; bases not matched to a gene: 5. CDR1 and CDR2 (germline): SGHTA, FQGNSA. The CDR3 is made up of 13 amino acids. The CDR3 bases are TGTGCCAGCAGCCGCGACAGGGCGTACGAGCAGTACTTC. Its translation is CASSRDRAYEQYF. Variable domain in full (rest from reference TRBV7-2 and TRBJ2-7): GAGVSQSPSNKVTEKGKDVELRCDPISGHTALYWYRQSLGQGLEFLIYFQGNSAPDKSGLPSDRFSAERTGGSVSTLTIQRTQQEDSAVYLCASSRDRAYEQYFGPGTRLTVT.

This chain connects TRBV20-1 to TRBJ1-2, with unresolved D. V gave up 0 bases and J gave up 6 bases, with 5 bases separating them. The CDR3 is 11 residues long. Germline loops: CDR1 DFQATT, CDR2 SNEGSKA (reference sequence). For the CDR3, the DNA is TGCAGTGCTAGAGACCTACATGGCTACACCTTC. It encodes CSARDLHGYTF.

The chain employs TRBV3-1 (or the pseudogene TRBV3-2) and TRBJ2-3; TRBD2 agrees at 9 bases. With V trimmed by 2 bases and J by 2 bases, 17 bases remained unmatched. CDR3 size: 20 residues. Germline loops: CDR1 LGHDT, CDR2 YNNKEL (reference sequence). CDR3 amino acids: CASSQCRHRGLATPTDTQYF. The CDR3 region has the DNA TGTGCCAGCAGCCAATGCCGCCACAGGGGACTAGCAACACCCACAGATACGCAGTATTTT.

This clone was seen once. The CDR3 spells CASSPGTGSRWAFF. For the CDR3, the DNA is TGTGCCAGCAGCCCCGGGACAGGGTCCAGGTGGGCTTTCTTT. The chain employs TRBV3-1 (or the pseudogene TRBV3-2) and TRBJ1-1; 9 nucleotides line up with TRBD1. Unmatched junction bases numbered 11, after V lost 4 bases and J lost 11 bases. Germline values: CDR1 LGHDT, CDR2 YNNKEL (reference sequence). The CDR3 sequence is 14 residues long.

The chain is built from TRBV24-1 and TRBJ2-1; a possible D gene is TRBD1 (6 bases). From germline, CDR1 is KGHDR and CDR2 SFDVKD. The length of the CDR3 is 17 residues. Trimming cost V 2 bases and J 7 bases, with 20 bases left between them. The chain's CDR3 is CATSDSQGQYYRNEQFF. For the CDR3, the DNA is TGTGCCACCAGTGATTCCCAGGGGCAGTACTACAGGAATGAGCAGTTCTTC.

This chain connects TRBV11-2 to TRBJ2-7; unclear D gene. V was cut by 0 bases and J by 4 bases, with 10 bases left in between. The CDR3 covers 14 residues. The germline V gene has CDR1 SGHAT and CDR2 FQNNGV. CDR3 residues: CASSLDLGPYEQYF. CDR3 DNA sequence: TGTGCCAGCAGCTTAGATCTCGGCCCATACGAGCAGTACTTC. The entire variable domain, with the rest obtained from reference TRBV11-2 and TRBJ2-7, is as follows: EAGVAQSPRYKIIEKRQSVAFWCNPISGHATLYWYQQILGQGPKLLIQFQNNGVVDDSQLPKDRFSAERLKGVDSTLKIQPAKLEDSAVYLCASSLDLGPYEQYFGPGTRLTVT.

This clone was counted only a few times. The gene calls are TRBV29-1 and TRBJ1-1; D unresolved. Trimming shortened V by 3 bases and J by 1 base, and 12 bases separated the two germline ends. The CDR3 contains 14 residues. Per germline, CDR1 SQVTM and CDR2 ANQGSEA. CDR3 residues: CSVEGYPGNTEAFF. The DNA for the CDR3 is TGCAGCGTTGAGGGATATCCGGGGAACACTGAAGCTTTCTTT.

The CDR3 region has the DNA TGTGCCAGCAGCCAAGGACTAGCGGGGGGACCAAACTACAATGAGCAGTTCTTC. The encoded protein is CASSQGLAGGPNYNEQFF. The rearrangement joins TRBV14 to TRBJ2-1; 13 nucleotides line up with TRBD2. Germline CDR1 is SGHDN and CDR2 is FVKESK. V trimming: 1 base; J trimming: 3 bases; junction bases outside the gene matches: 6. The CDR3 is made up of 18 amino acids.

The chain couples TRBV5-1 to TRBJ2-7; 11 nucleotides align to TRBD2. The CDR3 is 14 residues long. Germline CDR1 SGHRS, CDR2 YFSETQ. The junction had 2 bases not matched to a gene; V was cut back by 2 bases and J by 4 bases. The CDR3 DNA follows: TGCGCCAGCAGCTTTCTAGCGGGGGGTTACGAGCAGTACTTC. This gives the protein CASSFLAGGYEQYF.

This sequence joins TRBV24-1 and TRBJ2-3; perhaps TRBD2 as D (6 bases). CDR1 is KGHDR, CDR2 SFDVKD, per germline. This CDR3 is 14 amino acids long. Between the trimmed V and J ends, which lost 0 bases and 10 bases, there was a span of 13 bases. The CDR3 DNA reads TGTGCCACCAGTGATTTGACCGGGGAGCGGGCGCAGTATTTT. Its translation is CATSDLTGERAQYF.

The chain combines TRBV2 with TRBJ2-1, with 7 bases matching TRBD2. After removal of 7 bases from V and 2 bases from J, the junction contained 8 bases not matched to a gene. The CDR3 covers 15 residues. Germline lookup yields CDR1 SNHLY and CDR2 FYNNEI. CDR3: CASIPHSGAYNEQFF. In DNA form, the CDR3 reads TGTGCCAGCATCCCCCACAGCGGGGCCTACAATGAGCAGTTCTTC.

The chain has TRBV18 and TRBJ2-7, with a possible D match to TRBD2 (5 bases). This CDR3 region has 14 residues. The ends were cut back, 2 bases at V and 3 bases at J, with 11 bases in the middle. Per germline, CDR1 KGHSH and CDR2 LQKENI. DNA for the CDR3: TGTGCCAGCTCACCAGCAAGAACTAGCTACGAGCAGTACTTC. It encodes CASSPARTSYEQYF.

V gene TRBV12-5 combines with J gene TRBJ2-7; no firm D call. Trimming took off 1 base at V and 3 bases at J, with 4 bases between the two ends. The germline V gene has CDR1 LGHNT and CDR2 FRNRAP. The CDR3 is made up of 12 amino acids. The CDR3 DNA follows: TGTGCTAGTGGTTTGGAGCGCTACGAGCAGTACTTC. The encoded protein is CASGLERYEQYF.

The table lists this clone with a count of one. V usage is TRBV18 and J usage is TRBJ2-7, with D perhaps TRBD2 (6 bases). Trimming left V 8 bases short and J 0 bases short, with 14 bases between. In germline, CDR1 is KGHSH, CDR2 LQKENI. This CDR3 comprises 14 residues. The CDR3 nucleotides are TGTGCCAGCCGCCGGGACTTATACTCCTACGAGCAGTACTTC. This translates into CASRRDLYSYEQYF. The whole variable domain, remainder taken from reference TRBV18 and TRBJ2-7, is NAGVMQNPRHLVRRRGQEARLRCSPMKGHSHVYWYRQLPEEGLKFMVYLQKENIIDESGMPKERFSAEFPKEGPSILRIQQVVRGDSAAYFCASRRDLYSYEQYFGPGTRLTVT.

The V gene is TRBV18, the J gene TRBJ1-6, with D uncertain. CDR1 is KGHSH and CDR2 is LQKENI in the germline V gene. Trimming shortened V by 3 bases and J by 0 bases, and 6 bases separated the two germline ends. This CDR3 spans 15 amino acids. CDR3 sequence reads: CASSPESSYNSPLHF. DNA for the CDR3: TGTGCCAGCTCACCGGAAAGCTCCTATAATTCACCCCTCCACTTT.

The J gene is TRBJ1-1, the V gene TRBV30; perhaps TRBD1 as D (6 bases). The germline CDR1 and CDR2 sequences are GTSNPN and SVGIG (reference sequence). The CDR3 is 13 amino acids. Deletions cut 1 base from V and 4 bases from J, with 10 bases between. In nucleotides, the CDR3 is TGTGCCTGGAGTGAGGGGGGGCTCACTGAAGCTTTCTTT. This encodes CAWSEGGLTEAFF.

The rearrangement joins TRBV20-1 to TRBJ2-7, with D possibly being TRBD1 (5 bases). The CDR3 covers 13 residues. In germline, CDR1 is DFQATT, CDR2 SNEGSKA (reference sequence). The V and J ends lost 3 bases and 1 base respectively, with 10 bases between them. The CDR3 loop is CSASQGPSYEQYF. Written as DNA, the CDR3 is TGCAGTGCTAGTCAGGGCCCTTCCTACGAGCAGTACTTC.

This chain uses TRBV7-3 with TRBJ1-1; 7 nucleotides align to TRBD1. The CDR3 is 14 amino acids. V shed 5 bases, J shed 1 base, and the junction held 4 bases outside the gene matches. Per the germline V gene, CDR1 is SGHTA and CDR2 is FQGTGA. CDR3 DNA sequence: TGTGCCAGCAGCCTCGACAGGGCGAACACTGAAGCTTTCTTT. It yields the protein CASSLDRANTEAFF.

The rearrangement joins TRBV27 to TRBJ1-4, with 8 bases lining up with TRBD1. Looked up from germline, CDR1 is MNHEY and CDR2 is SMNVEV (reference sequence). The J segment lost 8 bases and the V segment lost 4 bases, leaving 6 bases of the junction unmatched. This CDR3 region has 14 residues. CDR3 region: CASSSDRGGEKLFF. The CDR3 bases are TGTGCCAGCAGTTCAGACAGGGGAGGAGAAAAACTGTTTTTT.

This chain uses TRBV7-8 with TRBJ1-1, with D maybe TRBD1 (5 bases). V dropped 4 bases and J dropped 4 bases, with 13 bases sitting between them. CDR1 is SGHVS and CDR2 is FQNEAQ in the germline V gene. This CDR3 comprises 14 residues. DNA for the CDR3: TGTGCCAGCAGCTCGTTGGCTGGGGGCACTGAAGCTTTCTTT. Translated: CASSSLAGGTEAFF. Filled out from reference TRBV7-8 and TRBJ1-1, the complete variable domain reads GAGVSQSPRYKVAKRGQDVALRCDPISGHVSLFWYQQALGQGPEFLTYFQNEAQLDKSGLPSDRFFAERPEGSVSTLKIQRTQQEDSAVYLCASSSLAGGTEAFFGQGTRLTVV.